This is a list of T cell receptor beta chains from one sample in a study of T cells in Graves' hyperthyroidism and ophthalmopathy. MiXCR, applied by TCRdb to the multiplex PCR reads, yields one record per CDR3 protein. The top ten clones hold about 20% of a sample with roughly 350,000 distinct CDR3 sequences, roughly 15% of them seen once. Sequencing was performed on blood. The source of these receptors is a woman in her 30s with Graves' ophthalmopathy. The CDR3 runs from the conserved cysteine through the conserved F or W. The D gene is left open where the match is weak. Rows give clone size only sometimes, using once, few, many, or a class for an expanded clone.

cdr3_nt cdr3_aa v_call clone_size j_call d_call
TGTGCCAGCAGTCAGGACAGAGCCAAAAACATTCAGTACTTC CASSQDRAKNIQYF TRBV2 many TRBJ2-4 -
TGTGCCACCGAGCACGGTGGGGCCAACGTCCTGACTTTC CATEHGGANVLTF TRBV28 many TRBJ2-6 -
TGTGCCAGCGCCCCGGGGGCCACTGAAGCTTTCTTT CASAPGATEAFF TRBV7-9 - TRBJ1-1 -
TGTGCCAGCAGCCTATCGGGGGGACAAGAGACCCAGTACTTC CASSLSGGQETQYF TRBV11-2 medium-sized TRBJ2-5 TRBD2
TGTGCCAGTAGTGGGCTAGCGGGGGCCCCTCTTGGGAATGAGCAGTTCTTC CASSGLAGAPLGNEQFF TRBV19 few TRBJ2-1 TRBD2
TGTGCCAGCAGTGTAGCGGGGGGGCTGACCTACAATGAGCAGTTCTTC CASSVAGGLTYNEQFF TRBV12-3/TRBV12-4 few TRBJ2-1 TRBD2
TGTGCCAGCAGCTTAATGGGCCAGGTAGAAGAGACCCAGTACTTC CASSLMGQVEETQYF TRBV12-3/TRBV12-4 - TRBJ2-5 -
TGTGCCAGCAGCTGGGGACAGGGTAATCTCGAGCAGTACTTC CASSWGQGNLEQYF TRBV12-3/TRBV12-4 many TRBJ2-7 TRBD1
TGTGCCAGCAGCGTAGCTCAGGGGAGCTATGGCTACACCTTC CASSVAQGSYGYTF TRBV9 - TRBJ1-2 -
TGTGCCAGCAGCTTGGACAGACAAGAGACCCAGTACTTC CASSLDRQETQYF TRBV6-1 many TRBJ2-5 -
TGCGCCAGCAGCAGGTCAGTCGGGGGGCCCAGCACAGATACGCAGTATTTT CASSRSVGGPSTDTQYF TRBV5-1 - TRBJ2-3 -
TGTGCCAGCAGTTTCGAGTCGGGCACAGATACGCAGTATTTT CASSFESGTDTQYF TRBV27 many TRBJ2-3 -
TGCAGTGCTAGAGATCCCTTGCGGGGGGCACGGCATGAGCAGTTCTTC CSARDPLRGARHEQFF TRBV20-1 many TRBJ2-1 TRBD2
TGTGCCAGCAGCTTAGGGTCTAGGGCAGGAGCATATGGCTACACCTTC CASSLGSRAGAYGYTF TRBV7-6 many TRBJ1-2 -
TGTGCCAGCATACGGGGCCAGGGGGCCAACGTCCTGACTTTC CASIRGQGANVLTF TRBV2 many TRBJ2-6 -
TGTGCCATCAGTGAGTTCAACAATCAGCCCCAGCATTTT CAISEFNNQPQHF TRBV10-3 - TRBJ1-5 -
TGTGCCAGCCGGGAGAGGGATGGCTACACCTTC CASRERDGYTF TRBV2 many TRBJ1-2 -
TGTGCCAGCATGCCGGACAGGGGGAAACACGGCTACACCTTC CASMPDRGKHGYTF TRBV12-3/TRBV12-4 many TRBJ1-2 TRBD1
TGCAGCGTTTCTCCCCGACTTCACTATGGCTACACCTTC CSVSPRLHYGYTF TRBV29-1 many TRBJ1-2 -
TGTGCCATCACCTCAGACAGAATCATCTATGGCTACACCTTC CAITSDRIIYGYTF TRBV6-1 few TRBJ1-2 -
TGTGCCACCAGCCGGCTCGGGGGGGCGGGGGGGAACACTGAAGCTTTCTTT CATSRLGGAGGNTEAFF TRBV15 - TRBJ1-1 -
TGCAGTGCTAGAGTGCCTATGAGAGAGACCCAGTACTTC CSARVPMRETQYF TRBV20-1 many TRBJ2-5 -
TGTGCCAGCAGTGCTTGGGTTCAGGGTCGACAGGGTACGCAGTATTTT CASSAWVQGRQGTQYF TRBV12-3/TRBV12-4 many TRBJ2-3 TRBD1
TGTGCCAGCAGCCAGCCCAACCCTAGCGGGGTAAACACCGGGGAGCTGTTTTTT CASSQPNPSGVNTGELFF TRBV3-1 - TRBJ2-2 TRBD2
TGTGCCAGCAGCGACAGGGCTCTCGGGGGGGCCGGCGGCAATGAGCAGTTCTTC CASSDRALGGAGGNEQFF TRBV2 - TRBJ2-1 -
TGTGCCAGCAGTATCTTACTTGGGGGCATACTGTTTTTT CASSILLGGILFF TRBV6-1 once TRBJ1-4 -
TGTGCCAGCAGTGAAAATAGGGGCAGCTCCTACGAGCAGTACTTC CASSENRGSSYEQYF TRBV2 many TRBJ2-7 -
TGTGCCAGCAGCCCACGTGCCAATGGGGGGGGTCAGCCCCAGCATTTT CASSPRANGGGQPQHF TRBV7-2 few TRBJ1-5 -
TGTGCCGGCAGAAACCGGGTGGTGCGTCAGCCCCAGCATTTT CAGRNRVVRQPQHF TRBV28 many TRBJ1-5 -
TGTGCCAGTAGTAAAAACAGGGGAATGAACGCTGAAGCTTTCTTT CASSKNRGMNAEAFF TRBV19 - TRBJ1-1 TRBD1
TGCAGCGTTGAAGGGGAGACCTACGAGCAGTACTTC CSVEGETYEQYF TRBV29-1 many TRBJ2-7 -
TGTGCCAGCAGGGATGGGAGCGGGGAGCTGTTTTTT CASRDGSGELFF TRBV5-6 many TRBJ2-2 -
TGTGCCAGCAGCTTGTTATTAGGGCAGGGAGTAGATACGCAGTATTTT CASSLLLGQGVDTQYF TRBV7-3 many TRBJ2-3 -
TGCAGAGCACGACAGGGGGCCTTCCTGCCCAGCGGCTACACCTTC CRARQGAFLPSGYTF TRBV20-1 - TRBJ1-2 TRBD1
TGTGCCAGCAGCCAAGGAGACAACTCGGCCCTCCACTTT CASSQGDNSALHF TRBV3-1 many TRBJ1-6 -
TGTGCCAGCAGCTTTTCTGGACAGGGGGATAATCAGCCCCAGCATTTT CASSFSGQGDNQPQHF TRBV7-9 few TRBJ1-5 TRBD1
TGTGCCAGCAGTGTCCGGGACAGGGAATTAGGGACCCAGTACTTC CASSVRDRELGTQYF TRBV12-3/TRBV12-4 few TRBJ2-5 TRBD1
TGTGCCTGGAGTCTGTACGTGGCCGATGAAGCTTTCTTT CAWSLYVADEAFF TRBV30 many TRBJ1-1 -
TGCGCCAGCAGTGATTCTCAGGGTGTAGGGGGCTACACCTTC CASSDSQGVGGYTF TRBV10-2 many TRBJ1-2 -
TGTGCCAGCAGCCGCAGGGTCGCGAACACTGAAGCTTTCTTT CASSRRVANTEAFF TRBV11-2 many TRBJ1-1 -
TGCAGTGCTAGGGACAGGGAGAATCAGCCCCAGCATTTT CSARDRENQPQHF TRBV20-1 many TRBJ1-5 TRBD1
TGTGCCAGCAGCTCGCGATATGGTAGGGCGGGGGAAGATACGCAGTATTTT CASSSRYGRAGEDTQYF TRBV11-2 many TRBJ2-3 TRBD2
TGCGCCAGCAGCCAAGAGGGGGGGGCCTTTCGGAGGTACTTC CASSQEGGAFRRYF TRBV4-1 many TRBJ2-5 -
TGCGCCAGCAGCTTGGACAGTTATAAACAGCCCCAGCATTTT CASSLDSYKQPQHF TRBV5-1 many TRBJ1-5 -
TGTGCCACCGGGGGGGGTAGAGATGAAAAACTGTTTTTT CATGGGRDEKLFF TRBV2 many TRBJ1-4 -
TGTGCCAGCAGTTACTGGTCGGCTAGCGGGGGGGCGAGGACCGGGGAGCTGTTTTTT CASSYWSASGGARTGELFF TRBV6-5 - TRBJ2-2 TRBD2
TGTGCCAGCAGAAGAGGACCGAGAAATTCACCCCTCCACTTT CASRRGPRNSPLHF TRBV12-3/TRBV12-4 many TRBJ1-6 -
TGCAGTGCTGGTAGCGGGGGGGTCCAAGAGACCCAGTACTTC CSAGSGGVQETQYF TRBV20-1 - TRBJ2-5 TRBD2
TGCGCCAGCAGCTTGGATCATGGGGACCGCCCCCCGCTAGCCAAAAACATTCAGTACTTC CASSLDHGDRPPLAKNIQYF TRBV5-1 few TRBJ2-4 -
TGTGCCAGCAGCCAAGAGGGCAGTACAGGGGGGAAACTGTTTTTT CASSQEGSTGGKLFF TRBV3-1 many TRBJ1-4 TRBD1